Sequencing of this T cell receptor (beta chain) was carried out in a study of blood T cell repertoires in COVID-19. The ends were cut back, 5 bases at V and 2 bases at J, with 11 bases in the middle. Germline lookup yields CDR1 SGHDT and CDR2 YYEEEE. The CDR3 sequence is 14 residues long. The protocol was immunoSEQ multiplex PCR, while the TCRdb copy is restricted to in-frame clones and leaves out a portion. The table has some 190,000 clones, approximately 89% seen once. The clonotype originates from a woman aged 40 to 50 with acute COVID-19. The sequencing sample was made of PBMCs or T cells enriched from blood (not recorded which). The chain has TRBV5-6 and TRBJ1-3, with a tentative D call TRBD1 (6 bases). This CDR3 is CASRGRGTGNTIYF. DNA for the CDR3: TGTGCCAGCAGAGGTAGGGGGACTGGAAACACCATATATTTT.